The rows below give T cell receptor beta chains drawn from one sample of a study of shared clonotypes between healthy human individuals. Assay used: immunoSEQ multiplex PCR; TCRdb lists only in-frame clones, some missing. The sample lists about 320,000 clones; roughly 91% were seen once. Sequenced input: memory CD8+ T cells sorted from blood. Every receptor here comes from a man younger than 35 in good health. Each CDR3 is given with its conserved first and last residue. The D gene is left open where the match is weak. Clone size is given for some rows only: seen once, a few or many times, or a class if the clone is expanded.

J gene: TRBJ1-5; clone size: NA; V gene: TRBV4-3; D gene: NA; CDR3 length: 14; CDR3 protein: CASSQDLSNQPQHF; CDR3 DNA: TGCGCCAGCAGCCAGGACCTTAGCAATCAGCCCCAGCATTTT
J gene: TRBJ2-7; clone size: NA; V gene: TRBV27; D gene: TRBD1; CDR3 length: 13; CDR3 protein: CASKGQGFHEQYF; CDR3 DNA: TGTGCCAGCAAGGGACAGGGTTTCCACGAGCAGTACTTC
J gene: TRBJ1-2; clone size: once; V gene: TRBV29-1; D gene: NA; CDR3 length: 16; CDR3 protein: CSVDSSIGQRENGYTF; CDR3 DNA: TGCAGCGTCGATTCTTCGATTGGACAGCGAGAGAATGGCTACACCTTC
J gene: TRBJ1-6; clone size: NA; V gene: TRBV11-2; D gene: NA; CDR3 length: 15; CDR3 protein: CASSFTGPGDSPLHF; CDR3 DNA: TGTGCCAGCAGCTTTACAGGGCCGGGAGATTCACCCCTCCACTTT
J gene: TRBJ2-3; clone size: once; V gene: TRBV6-1; D gene: NA; CDR3 length: 17; CDR3 protein: CASSEYRRTPRTDTQYF; CDR3 DNA: TGTGCCAGCAGTGAATACAGGAGAACTCCCCGCACAGATACGCAGTATTTT
J gene: TRBJ2-1; clone size: NA; V gene: TRBV27; D gene: TRBD2; CDR3 length: 15; CDR3 protein: CASSIGLAGNNEQFF; CDR3 DNA: TGTGCCAGCAGCATCGGACTAGCGGGCAACAATGAGCAGTTCTTC
J gene: TRBJ2-1; clone size: NA; V gene: TRBV27; D gene: NA; CDR3 length: 13; CDR3 protein: CASSFQGSYEQFF; CDR3 DNA: TGTGCCAGCAGTTTTCAGGGTAGTTATGAGCAGTTCTTC
J gene: TRBJ2-7; clone size: NA; V gene: TRBV5-6; D gene: TRBD1; CDR3 length: 14; CDR3 protein: CASSSQGLVYEQYF; CDR3 DNA: TGTGCCAGCAGCTCACAGGGGTTGGTCTACGAGCAGTACTTC
J gene: TRBJ2-7; clone size: medium-sized; V gene: TRBV27; D gene: TRBD1; CDR3 length: 16; CDR3 protein: CASSLSPATGSYEQYF; CDR3 DNA: TGTGCCAGCAGTCTCTCACCGGCGACAGGGTCCTACGAGCAGTACTTC
J gene: TRBJ1-2; clone size: NA; V gene: TRBV6-1; D gene: NA; CDR3 length: 14; CDR3 protein: CASRERDISYGYTF; CDR3 DNA: TGTGCCAGCAGGGAACGGGACATAAGCTATGGCTACACCTTC
J gene: TRBJ2-7; clone size: NA; V gene: TRBV7-6; D gene: NA; CDR3 length: 13; CDR3 protein: CASSLGERGEQYF; CDR3 DNA: TGTGCCAGCAGCTTGGGGGAAAGAGGCGAGCAGTACTTC
J gene: TRBJ1-5; clone size: NA; V gene: TRBV4-2; D gene: NA; CDR3 length: 15; CDR3 protein: CASSPETSSNQPQHF; CDR3 DNA: TGTGCCAGCAGCCCTGAGACATCTAGCAATCAGCCCCAGCATTTT
J gene: TRBJ2-1; clone size: NA; V gene: TRBV6-5; D gene: NA; CDR3 length: 13; CDR3 protein: CASSYLKGTQQFF; CDR3 DNA: TGTGCCAGCAGTTATCTTAAAGGGACCCAGCAGTTCTTC
J gene: TRBJ2-5; clone size: NA; V gene: TRBV6-5; D gene: NA; CDR3 length: 12; CDR3 protein: CASGWGEETQYF; CDR3 DNA: TGTGCCAGCGGGTGGGGAGAAGAGACCCAGTACTTC